This TCR beta chain appears in the sequencing data of a study of blood T cell repertoires in COVID-19 (dated by TCRdb to 2020 to 2021). About the investigation overall: Samples covering the acute and convalescent phases of COVID-19 were provided by collaborators in the United States, Italy and Spain. The material from the prospective study consisted of cDNA or gDNA derived from T cells, B-cell-depleted T cells, or PBMCs. Subjects who had been exposed to COVID-19, were actively infected with it, or had recovered from it provided the deeply sampled blood TCRbeta repertoires that made up the dataset. The repertoires were released in a freely available public database meant as a resource for research on the immune response to SARS-CoV-2. Samples came from the ongoing ImmuneRACE study (first 160 participants) plus 1,254 subjects from 6 global collaborators. The sample metadata nearly always contained a de-identified subject ID, COVID-19 status, age in years and sex. Where available, HLA class I and class II types were obtained from metadata supplied by the sample provider rather than from assay-based typing. What the research found in general, with its limitations: How much clinical and demographic metadata was included differed by source and by participant, and the metadata was provided uncurated.

TCRbeta CDR3 regions were amplified from genomic DNA by means of the immunoSEQ Assay, a bias-controlled multiplex PCR. As for the authors' bioinformatics: The number of nucleated cells in each sample was estimated by amplification of reference gene primers within the assay. Sequence reads were collapsed and filtered to measure the absolute abundance of every unique TCRbeta CDR3 rearrangement. For each sample, productive Simpson clonality was calculated as the square root of Simpson's diversity index across productive rearrangements. Drawn from immuneACCESS, this table holds only the in-frame rearrangements with V and J called that TCRdb kept. Clones are partly lost; checked studies trace under half to an unresolved V gene and leave the rest unexplained. V, J and clone size are taken as reported in that table, and D and trimming were inferred from the DNA itself. The sample contains under 350,000 clones, 80% to 90% of them found a single time. The ten largest clones take up roughly 4.2% of the sample.

Note on this clone: The antigen it binds to is not known. No per-base quality is available; no much larger clone lies one base away.

The CDR3 goes from the cysteine to the phenylalanine over 19 residues. The DNA shown is the 57-base CDR3, in frame from base 1. At the junction V is shortened by 4 bases and J by 0 bases; bases outside the gene matches: 12. CDR1 SGHTS and CDR2 YDEGEE are derived from the germline V gene. Participants in the prospective study were enrolled through a virtual design, were aged 18 to 89 years, and lived in roughly 24 United States geographic areas. In the prospective study, participants were assigned to cohorts based on the clinical history participants reported in a screening survey and a study questionnaire. Mobile phlebotomists in the prospective study collected whole blood, serum and a nasopharyngeal or oropharyngeal swab from every participant. Prospective study participants could optionally give additional blood draws and questionnaires over a roughly 2-month period. Prospective study blood samples were shipped either frozen or at room temperature before DNA extraction.

The rearrangement combines TRBV5-8 with TRBJ2-2; 10 bases in the junction line up with TRBD1. This TCR was sampled from a woman aged 40 to 50 with acute COVID-19. Sequenced sample: PBMCs or T cells enriched from blood (not recorded which). The CDR3 sequence is CASSRLVTGGYTNTGELFF. The bases are TGTGCCAGCAGCCGATTGGTGACAGGGGGCTACACGAACACCGGGGAGCTGTTTTTT.